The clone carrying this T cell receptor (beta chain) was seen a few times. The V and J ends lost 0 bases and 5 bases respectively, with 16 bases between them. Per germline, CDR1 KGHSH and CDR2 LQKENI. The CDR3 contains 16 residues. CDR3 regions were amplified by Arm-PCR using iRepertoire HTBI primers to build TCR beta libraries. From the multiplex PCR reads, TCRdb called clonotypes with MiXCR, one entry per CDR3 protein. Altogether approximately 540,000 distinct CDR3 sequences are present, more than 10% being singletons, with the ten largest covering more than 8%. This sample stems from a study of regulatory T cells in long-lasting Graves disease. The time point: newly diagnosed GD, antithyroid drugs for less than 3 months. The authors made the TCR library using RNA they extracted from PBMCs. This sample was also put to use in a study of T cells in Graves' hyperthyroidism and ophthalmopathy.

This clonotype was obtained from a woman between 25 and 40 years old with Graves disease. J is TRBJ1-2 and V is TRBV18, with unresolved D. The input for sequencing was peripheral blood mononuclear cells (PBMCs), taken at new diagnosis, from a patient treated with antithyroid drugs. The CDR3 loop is CASSPPGLYGDYGYTF. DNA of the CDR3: TGTGCCAGCTCACCACCAGGGCTCTACGGGGATTATGGCTACACCTTC.